The rows below give T cell receptor beta chains drawn from one sample of a study of cytomegalovirus exposure and HLA in healthy donors. Method: immunoSEQ multiplex PCR; TCRdb's copy keeps in-frame clones and lacks some. The repertoire holds about 140,000 clones, with around 63% as singletons. Sequencing input: PBMCs. Receptors were obtained from a human donor in good health. The CDR3 runs from the conserved cysteine through the conserved F or W. D genes are given only for firm matches. Some rows have no size entry. The others give once, few or many, or a class for an expanded clone.

V	length	J	size	D	DNA	CDR3
TRBV28	13	TRBJ2-3	once	TRBD1	TGTGCCAGCAGTCAGGGGGGCACAGATACGCAGTATTTT	CASSQGGTDTQYF
TRBV29-1	14	TRBJ2-5	once	-	TGCAGCGTTGACGGGTCAGCTATCCAAGAGACCCAGTACTTC	CSVDGSAIQETQYF
TRBV10-3	15	TRBJ2-7	-	TRBD2	TGTGCCATCAGTGCCAGGACTAGCGGAACCTACGAGCAGTACTTC	CAISARTSGTYEQYF
TRBV11-2	17	TRBJ2-1	-	TRBD2	TGTGCCAGCAGCTTAGGCCTAGCGGGAGTCTCCTACAATGAGCAGTTCTTC	CASSLGLAGVSYNEQFF
TRBV6-5	12	TRBJ2-3	few	-	TGTGCCAGCAGCCTGGGACTCTTCCCCCTCGTTTTT	CASSLGLFPLVF
TRBV6-5	14	TRBJ2-7	-	-	TGTGCCAGCAGTTACAACAGGGAGTCCTACGAGCAGTACTTC	CASSYNRESYEQYF
TRBV5-4	14	TRBJ1-2	-	TRBD1	TGTGCCAGCACCGAGACAGGGGGGGGCTATGGCTACACCTTC	CASTETGGGYGYTF
TRBV5-4	14	TRBJ2-7	-	TRBD1	TGTGCCAGCAGCTCAGGGACAGGGCTCTACGAGCAGTACTTC	CASSSGTGLYEQYF
TRBV7-9	16	TRBJ2-7	-	TRBD1	TGTGCCAGCAGCTTAGCAAACAGCCCAGGGGGTTACGAGCAGTACTTC	CASSLANSPGGYEQYF
TRBV5-1	13	TRBJ2-7	-	-	TGCGCCAGCAGCTTGCGCATCTCCTACGAGCAGTACTTC	CASSLRISYEQYF
TRBV18	14	TRBJ1-1	-	-	TGTGCCAGCTCACCAATCGGGGAAAACACTGAAGCTTTCTTT	CASSPIGENTEAFF
TRBV6-5	14	TRBJ2-1	-	TRBD2	TGTGCCAGCAGCCGACTAGCGGTCTACAATGAGCAGTTCTTC	CASSRLAVYNEQFF
TRBV28	18	TRBJ2-1	-	-	TGTGCCAGCAGGAAGACAGGGAGGAGTGACCCTTCCTACAATGAGCAGTTCTTC	CASRKTGRSDPSYNEQFF
TRBV7-9	15	TRBJ1-1	-	TRBD1	TGTGCCAGCAGCACCCGGGACAGCGTTTACACTGAAGCTTTCTTT	CASSTRDSVYTEAFF
TRBV9	14	TRBJ1-4	-	-	TGTGCCAGCAGCGTAGGGGGCTTTGGTGAAAAACTGTTTTTT	CASSVGGFGEKLFF
TRBV2	13	TRBJ2-3	-	-	TGTGCCAGCAGTGAACAGGGGGGTGATACGCAGTATTTT	CASSEQGGDTQYF
TRBV7-2	14	TRBJ2-7	-	TRBD2	TGTGCCAGCAGCCCCGGGAGGCACTCCTACGAGCAGTACTTC	CASSPGRHSYEQYF
TRBV5-1	15	TRBJ2-1	-	-	TGCGCCAGCAGCTTGAGCGGAGGGAACTACAATGAGCAGTTCTTC	CASSLSGGNYNEQFF
TRBV4-2	14	TRBJ2-7	-	-	TGTGCCAGCAGCCAAGATTTGAGGATCTACGAGCAGTACTTC	CASSQDLRIYEQYF
TRBV4-1	12	TRBJ1-4	-	-	TGCGCCAGCAGCCAAGGGGGGGTTGAACTGTTTTTT	CASSQGGVELFF
TRBV9	16	TRBJ2-1	-	-	TGTGCCAGCAGCACCCGTCGAAGTAGCTCGTTGAATGAGCAGTTCTTC	CASSTRRSSSLNEQFF
TRBV2	15	TRBJ1-1	-	-	TGTGCCAGCGCCGGGGGGCCGGGGATGAACACTGAAGCTTTCTTT	CASAGGPGMNTEAFF
TRBV11-3	12	TRBJ1-1	-	-	TGTGCCAGCAGCTCTAGCAACACTGAAGCTTTCTTT	CASSSSNTEAFF
TRBV27	15	TRBJ2-1	-	TRBD2	TGTGCCAGCACCGAAGCGGGAGGGCCCTACAATGAGCAGTTCTTC	CASTEAGGPYNEQFF
TRBV6-5	14	TRBJ1-1	-	-	TGTGCCAGCAGTCGCACAGGGTCAGGCGCTGAAGCTTTCTTT	CASSRTGSGAEAFF
TRBV29-1	15	TRBJ2-5	-	TRBD1	TGCAGCGTTGACGGATTGGGACAGACCAAAGAGACCCAGTACTTC	CSVDGLGQTKETQYF
TRBV6-1	14	TRBJ2-5	-	TRBD1	TGTGCCAGCAGTGGAACAGGGGGCGAGGAGACCCAGTACTTC	CASSGTGGEETQYF
TRBV7-8	15	TRBJ2-7	once	TRBD2	TGTGCCAGCAGCCCGGGGAGGGTCCCCTCCTACGAGCAGTACTTC	CASSPGRVPSYEQYF
TRBV19	21	TRBJ2-3	-	TRBD2	TGTGCCAGTAGTATAATGGAGACTAGCGGGAGTACTGAGCACGGCACAGATACGCAGTATTTT	CASSIMETSGSTEHGTDTQYF
TRBV5-1	16	TRBJ2-1	-	TRBD2	TGCGCCAGCAGCTTGGCCGGGACTAGCGGTAACAATGAGCAGTTCTTC	CASSLAGTSGNNEQFF
TRBV9	17	TRBJ2-6	once	-	TGTGCCAGCAGCGTAGCGGTAGGGGTTTCTGGGGCCAACGTCCTGACTTTC	CASSVAVGVSGANVLTF
TRBV6-1	14	TRBJ1-5	-	TRBD1	TGTGCCAGCAGTGAGGACAGGGGCAATCAGCCCCAGCATTTT	CASSEDRGNQPQHF
TRBV28	17	TRBJ2-7	-	TRBD2	TGTGCCAGCAGAAGGGCTAGCGGGAGGTCGAGCTCCTACGAGCAGTACTTC	CASRRASGRSSSYEQYF
TRBV5-4	17	TRBJ2-6	-	TRBD1	TGTGCCAGCAGCTTGGGGGGGACAGGGGCTGGGGCCAACGTCCTGACTTTC	CASSLGGTGAGANVLTF
TRBV7-9	14	TRBJ2-2	once	TRBD1	TGTGCCAGCAGCCCAACAGGGGACGCCGGGGAGCTGTTTTTT	CASSPTGDAGELFF
TRBV11-3	18	TRBJ2-7	-	TRBD2	TGTGCCAGCAGCTTAGATCCGCTTGGAGCGGGAGTTGACGACGAGCAGTACTTC	CASSLDPLGAGVDDEQYF
TRBV7-9	16	TRBJ2-5	-	TRBD1	TGTGCCAGCAGCTTGGCCCCCGGGACAGACCAAGAGACCCAGTACTTC	CASSLAPGTDQETQYF
TRBV28	13	TRBJ2-1	-	-	TGTGCCAGCAGTTTGCCAGTTCACCATGAGCAGTTCTTC	CASSLPVHHEQFF
TRBV28	15	TRBJ2-3	-	-	TGTGCCAGCAGCCCCCTTCCGGGAGTTGCAGATACGCAGTATTTT	CASSPLPGVADTQYF
TRBV19	14	TRBJ2-1	-	-	TGTGCCAGTAGTATTTTTAGCGGAAACAATGAGCAGTTCTTC	CASSIFSGNNEQFF
TRBV20-1	11	TRBJ2-5	few	TRBD1	TGCAGTGGGGACAGGCAAGAGACCCAGTACTTC	CSGDRQETQYF
TRBV6-6	10	TRBJ1-2	-	-	TGTGCCTGCAACAGGGATGGCTACACCTTC	CACNRDGYTF
TRBV5-1	14	TRBJ2-1	-	TRBD2	TGCGCCAGCAGAAGGACTAGCGAACTTTTGCGGCAGTTCTTC	CASRRTSELLRQFF
TRBV2	14	TRBJ2-3	-	TRBD2	TGTGCCATCCCGACTAGCGGGAGCACAGATACGCAGTATTTT	CAIPTSGSTDTQYF